This T cell receptor beta chain emerged from a study of T cell changes during pregnancy in multiple sclerosis. Here immunoSEQ multiplex PCR was the method, and the copy in TCRdb shows in-frame clones only, minus some. In the table there are tens of thousands of clones, about 93% of which are singletons. The CDR3 has 14 residues. The V gene end was trimmed by 3 bases and the J gene end by 2 bases; junction bases not matched to a gene: 3. Germline lookup yields CDR1 SGHTA and CDR2 FQGNSA. Sequences were derived from CD4+ T cells from peripheral blood mononuclear cells, sampled in the second trimester of pregnancy. This receptor was obtained from a female donor with multiple sclerosis, enrolled in a pregnancy study. This sequence joins TRBV7-2 and TRBJ2-7; 8 positions agree with TRBD2. The CDR3 DNA reads TGTGCCAGCAGCTTCGGCGGGAGGACCTACGAGCAGTACTTC. As protein: CASSFGGRTYEQYF.